This T cell receptor (beta chain) was recovered during a study of blood T cell repertoires in COVID-19. Study as a whole: Collection of acute and convalescent COVID-19 samples took place in the United States, Italy and Spain. PBMCs, B-cell-depleted T cells, or T cells were the source of the cDNA or gDNA that made up the material.

Looked up from germline, CDR1 is SGHNT and CDR2 is YYREEE (reference sequence). Deletions cut 1 base from V and 4 bases from J, with 16 bases between. The CDR3 is 16 amino acids. The method was immunoSEQ multiplex PCR; TCRdb's version includes in-frame clones alone and lacks a portion of them. The sample holds a few hundred thousand clones, about 86% seen once. Sequencing input: peripheral blood. This chain uses TRBV5-4 with TRBJ2-3; a weak D match, TRBD1 (6 bases). The source is a woman aged 30 to 39 who had recovered from COVID-19. CDR3 DNA sequence: TGTGCCAGCAGCTTGTCGTCAGGGGCTCCCCCAGATACGCAGTATTTT. Amino acid sequence: CASSLSSGAPPDTQYF.